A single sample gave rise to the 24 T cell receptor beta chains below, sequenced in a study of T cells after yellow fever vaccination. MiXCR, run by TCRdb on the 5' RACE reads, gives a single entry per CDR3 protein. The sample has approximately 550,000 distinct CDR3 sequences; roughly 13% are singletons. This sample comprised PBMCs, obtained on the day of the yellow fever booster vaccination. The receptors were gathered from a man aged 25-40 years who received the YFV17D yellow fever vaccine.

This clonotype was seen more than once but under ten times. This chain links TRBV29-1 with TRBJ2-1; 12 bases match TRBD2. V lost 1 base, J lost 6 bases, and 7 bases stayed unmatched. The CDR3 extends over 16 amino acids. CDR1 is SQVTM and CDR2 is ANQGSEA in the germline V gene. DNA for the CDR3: TGCAGCGTTGAAGGCCGGACTAGCGGGACCATCAATGAGCAGTTCTTC. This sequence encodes CSVEGRTSGTINEQFF.

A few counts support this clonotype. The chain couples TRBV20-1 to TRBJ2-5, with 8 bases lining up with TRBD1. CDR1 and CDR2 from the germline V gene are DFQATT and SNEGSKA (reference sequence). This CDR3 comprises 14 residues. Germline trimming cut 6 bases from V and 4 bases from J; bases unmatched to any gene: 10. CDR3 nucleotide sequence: TGCAGTGCCGCCCCAGGGGGCTCCAGAGAGACCCAGTACTTC. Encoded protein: CSAAPGGSRETQYF.

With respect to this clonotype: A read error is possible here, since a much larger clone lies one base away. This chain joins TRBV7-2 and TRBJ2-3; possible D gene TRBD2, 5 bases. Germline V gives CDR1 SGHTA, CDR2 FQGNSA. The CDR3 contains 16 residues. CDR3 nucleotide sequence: TGTGCCAGCAGCTTAGGCGGAGGACTTAGCACAGATGCGCAGTATTTT. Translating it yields CASSLGGGLSTDAQYF.

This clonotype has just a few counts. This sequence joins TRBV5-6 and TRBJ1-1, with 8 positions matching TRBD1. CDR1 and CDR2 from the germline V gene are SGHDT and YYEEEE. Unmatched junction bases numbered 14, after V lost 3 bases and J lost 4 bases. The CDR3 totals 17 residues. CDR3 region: CASSWRTGNLRITEAFF. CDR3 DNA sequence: TGTGCCAGCAGCTGGCGGACAGGGAATTTACGGATCACTGAAGCTTTCTTT. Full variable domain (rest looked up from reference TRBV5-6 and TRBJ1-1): DAGVTQSPTHLIKTRGQQVTLRCSPKSGHDTVSWYQQALGQGPQFIFQYYEEEERQRGNFPDRFSGHQFPNYSSELNVNALLLGDSALYLCASSWRTGNLRITEAFFGQGTRLTVV.

CDR3 bases: TGCAGCGTTGCCGGGACCGCTATCTCAGATACGCAGTATTTT. Translation: CSVAGTAISDTQYF. The chain combines TRBV29-1 with TRBJ2-3; D tentatively fits TRBD1 or TRBD2 (5 bases each). V was trimmed by 4 bases and J by 4 bases, leaving 15 bases between them. The CDR3 length is 14 residues. Germline CDR1 reads SQVTM; CDR2 reads ANQGSEA.

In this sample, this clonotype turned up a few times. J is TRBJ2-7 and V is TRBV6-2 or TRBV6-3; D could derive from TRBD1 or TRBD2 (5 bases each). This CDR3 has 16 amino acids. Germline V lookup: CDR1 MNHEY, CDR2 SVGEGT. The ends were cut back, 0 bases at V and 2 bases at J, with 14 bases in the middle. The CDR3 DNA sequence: TGTGCCAGCAGTTACTCGGATCGGGACCCGACCTACGAGCAGTACTTC. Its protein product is CASSYSDRDPTYEQYF.

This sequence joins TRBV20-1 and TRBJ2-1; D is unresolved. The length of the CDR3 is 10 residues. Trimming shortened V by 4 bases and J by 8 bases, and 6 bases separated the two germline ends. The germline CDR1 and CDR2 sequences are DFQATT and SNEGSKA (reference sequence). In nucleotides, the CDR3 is TGCAGTGCTACGGCTGATGAGCAGTTCTTC. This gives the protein CSATADEQFF.

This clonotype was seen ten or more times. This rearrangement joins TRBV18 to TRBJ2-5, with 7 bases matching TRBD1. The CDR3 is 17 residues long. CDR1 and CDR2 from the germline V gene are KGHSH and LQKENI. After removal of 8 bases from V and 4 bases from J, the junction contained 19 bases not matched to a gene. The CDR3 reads CASRNPQPTGSPETQYF. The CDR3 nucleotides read TGTGCCAGCAGAAACCCACAACCGACAGGGAGCCCAGAGACCCAGTACTTC.

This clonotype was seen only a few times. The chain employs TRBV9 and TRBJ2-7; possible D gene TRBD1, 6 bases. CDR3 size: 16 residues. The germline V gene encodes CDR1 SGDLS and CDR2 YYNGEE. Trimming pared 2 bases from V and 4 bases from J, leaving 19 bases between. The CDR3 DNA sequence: TGTGCCAGCAGCGTCTCGGGCGAGGGCGACAGGTACGAGCAGTACTTC. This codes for CASSVSGEGDRYEQYF.

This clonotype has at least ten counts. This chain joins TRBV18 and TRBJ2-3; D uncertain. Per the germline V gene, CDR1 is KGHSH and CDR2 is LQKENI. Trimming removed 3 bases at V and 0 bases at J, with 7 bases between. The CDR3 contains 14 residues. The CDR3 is CASSPTASTDTQYF. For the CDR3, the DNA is TGTGCCAGCTCACCTACAGCTAGCACAGATACGCAGTATTTT. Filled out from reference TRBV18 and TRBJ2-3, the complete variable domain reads NAGVMQNPRHLVRRRGQEARLRCSPMKGHSHVYWYRQLPEEGLKFMVYLQKENIIDESGMPKERFSAEFPKEGPSILRIQQVVRGDSAAYFCASSPTASTDTQYFGPGTRLTVL.

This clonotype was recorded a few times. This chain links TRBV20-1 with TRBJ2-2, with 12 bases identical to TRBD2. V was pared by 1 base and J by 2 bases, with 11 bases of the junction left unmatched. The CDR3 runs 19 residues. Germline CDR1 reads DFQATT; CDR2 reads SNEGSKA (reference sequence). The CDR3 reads CSARVASGRAPLNTGELFF. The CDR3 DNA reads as TGCAGTGCTAGAGTTGCTAGCGGGAGGGCCCCGCTCAACACCGGGGAGCTGTTTTTT.

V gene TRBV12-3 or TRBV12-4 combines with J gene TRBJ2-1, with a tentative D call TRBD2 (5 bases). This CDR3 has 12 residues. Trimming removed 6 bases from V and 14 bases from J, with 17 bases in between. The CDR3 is CASSQQPGKKFF. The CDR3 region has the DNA TGTGCCAGCAGCCAACAACCGGGGAAAAAGTTCTTC.

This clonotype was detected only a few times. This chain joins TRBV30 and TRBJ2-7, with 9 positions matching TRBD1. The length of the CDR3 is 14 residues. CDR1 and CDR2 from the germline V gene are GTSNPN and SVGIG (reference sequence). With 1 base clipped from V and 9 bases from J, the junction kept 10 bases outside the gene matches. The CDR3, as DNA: TGTGCCTGGAGTGCCGGGACAGGGCCCCCTAGGCAGTACTTC. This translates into CAWSAGTGPPRQYF.

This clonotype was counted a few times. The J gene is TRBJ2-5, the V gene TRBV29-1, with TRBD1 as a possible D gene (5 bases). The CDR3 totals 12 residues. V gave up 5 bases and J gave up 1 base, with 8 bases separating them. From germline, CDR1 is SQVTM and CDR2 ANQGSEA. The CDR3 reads CSVSDSQETQYF. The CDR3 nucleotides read TGCAGCGTTTCAGACAGCCAAGAGACCCAGTACTTC.

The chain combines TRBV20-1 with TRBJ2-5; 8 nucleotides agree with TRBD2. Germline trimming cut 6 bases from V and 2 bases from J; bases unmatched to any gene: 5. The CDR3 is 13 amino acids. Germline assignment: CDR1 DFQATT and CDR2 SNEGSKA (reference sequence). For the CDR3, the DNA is TGCAGTGCGCCAGCGGGAGAACAAGAGACCCAGTACTTC. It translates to CSAPAGEQETQYF.

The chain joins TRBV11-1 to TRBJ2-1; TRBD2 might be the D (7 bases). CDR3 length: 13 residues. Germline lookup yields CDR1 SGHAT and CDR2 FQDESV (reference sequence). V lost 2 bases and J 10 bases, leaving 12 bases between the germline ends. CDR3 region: CASSLREGTEQFF. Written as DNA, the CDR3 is TGTGCCAGCAGCTTAAGGGAGGGGACAGAGCAGTTCTTC.

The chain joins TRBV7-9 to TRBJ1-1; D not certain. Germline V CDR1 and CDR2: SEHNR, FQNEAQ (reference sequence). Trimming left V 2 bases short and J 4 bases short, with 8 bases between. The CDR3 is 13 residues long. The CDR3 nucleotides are TGTGCCAGCAGCTTAAATGGGGTCACTGAAGCTTTCTTT. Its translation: CASSLNGVTEAFF.

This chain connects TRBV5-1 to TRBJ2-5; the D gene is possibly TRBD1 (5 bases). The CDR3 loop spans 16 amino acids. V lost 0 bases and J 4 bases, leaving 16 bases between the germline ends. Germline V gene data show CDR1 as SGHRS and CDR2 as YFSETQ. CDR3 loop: CASSLATGMWSETQYF. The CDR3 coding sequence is TGCGCCAGCAGCTTGGCCACAGGCATGTGGTCAGAGACCCAGTACTTC.

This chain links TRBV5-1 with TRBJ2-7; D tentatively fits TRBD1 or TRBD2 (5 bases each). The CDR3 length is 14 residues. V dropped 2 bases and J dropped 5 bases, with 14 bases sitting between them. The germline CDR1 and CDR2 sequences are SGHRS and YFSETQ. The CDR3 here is CASSFMGVSHEQYF. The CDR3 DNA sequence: TGCGCCAGCAGCTTTATGGGGGTTTCCCACGAGCAGTACTTC.

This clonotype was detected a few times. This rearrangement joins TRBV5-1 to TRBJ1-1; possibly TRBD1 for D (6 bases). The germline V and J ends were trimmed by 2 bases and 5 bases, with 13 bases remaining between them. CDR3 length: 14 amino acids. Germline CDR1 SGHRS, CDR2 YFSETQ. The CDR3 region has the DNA TGCGCCAGCAGCTTCCTGGACAGAGGAACTGAAGCTTTCTTT. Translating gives CASSFLDRGTEAFF.

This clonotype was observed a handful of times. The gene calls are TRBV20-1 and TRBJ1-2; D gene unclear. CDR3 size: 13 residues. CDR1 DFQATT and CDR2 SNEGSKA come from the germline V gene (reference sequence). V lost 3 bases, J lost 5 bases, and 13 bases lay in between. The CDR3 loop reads CSARFRTDYGYTF. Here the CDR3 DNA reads TGCAGTGCTAGGTTCAGGACGGATTATGGCTACACCTTC.

CDR3 sequence reads: CATSSGSPAKNIQYF. The CDR3 bases are TGTGCCACCAGTTCAGGCTCCCCAGCCAAAAACATTCAGTACTTC. V gene TRBV24-1 combines with J gene TRBJ2-4; D call uncertain. The CDR3 loop spans 15 amino acids. With 6 bases removed from V and 0 bases from J, the gap between germline ends came to 11 bases. Per germline, CDR1 KGHDR and CDR2 SFDVKD.

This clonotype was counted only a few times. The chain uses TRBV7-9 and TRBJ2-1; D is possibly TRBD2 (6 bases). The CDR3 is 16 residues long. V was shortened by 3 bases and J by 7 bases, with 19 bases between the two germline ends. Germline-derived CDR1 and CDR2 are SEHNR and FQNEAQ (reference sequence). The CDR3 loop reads CASSFMEGRFRNEQFF. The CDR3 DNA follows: TGTGCCAGCAGCTTTATGGAGGGTAGGTTTAGAAATGAGCAGTTCTTC. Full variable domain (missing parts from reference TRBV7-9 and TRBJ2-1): DTGVSQNPRHKITKRGQNVTFRCDPISEHNRLYWYRQTLGQGPEFLTYFQNEAQLEKSRLLSDRFSAERPKGSFSTLEIQRTEQGDSAMYLCASSFMEGRFRNEQFFGPGTRLTVL.

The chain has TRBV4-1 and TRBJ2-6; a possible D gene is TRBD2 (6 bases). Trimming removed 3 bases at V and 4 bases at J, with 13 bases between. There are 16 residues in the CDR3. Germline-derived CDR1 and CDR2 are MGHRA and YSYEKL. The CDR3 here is CASSHGSLGGANVLTF. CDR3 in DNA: TGCGCCAGCAGCCACGGGAGTCTGGGGGGGGCCAACGTCCTGACTTTC.